This entry describes one T cell receptor beta chain. This specimen belongs to a study of blood T cell repertoires in COVID-19. Background on the study: In each case, the material was cDNA or gDNA derived from T cells, B-cell-depleted T cells, or PBMCs.

The authors' processing: Amplified reference gene primers provided the basis for estimating nucleated cell counts. Assay: immunoSEQ multiplex PCR; the TCRdb copy retains only in-frame clones and omits some. V and J calls plus clone size are reproduced from that table; the DNA served to infer D and trimming. The table shows 15,000 to 20,000 clones, with about 92% occurring only once. The CDR3 contains 15 residues. Germline V gene lookup returns CDR1 MNHEY and CDR2 SVGAGI. V lost 7 bases and J lost 2; bases outside the gene matches: 7. The source is a human donor in a cohort sampled during active COVID-19. The sample comprised peripheral blood. The V call is TRBV6-5, the J call TRBJ2-3, with 9 nucleotides matching TRBD2. CDR3 sequence (DNA): TGTGCCAGCATCTTAGCGGGGGCCTCCACAGATACGCAGTATTTT. Encoded protein: CASILAGASTDTQYF.